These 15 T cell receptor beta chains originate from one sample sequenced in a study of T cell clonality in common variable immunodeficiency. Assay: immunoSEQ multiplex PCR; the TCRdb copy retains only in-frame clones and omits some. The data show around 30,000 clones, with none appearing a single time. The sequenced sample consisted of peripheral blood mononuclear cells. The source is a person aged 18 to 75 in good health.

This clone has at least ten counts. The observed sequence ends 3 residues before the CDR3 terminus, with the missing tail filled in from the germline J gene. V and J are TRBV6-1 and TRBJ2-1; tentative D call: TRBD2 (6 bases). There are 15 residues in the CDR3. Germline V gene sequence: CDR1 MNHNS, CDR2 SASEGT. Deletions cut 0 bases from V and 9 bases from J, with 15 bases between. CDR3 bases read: TGTGCCAGCAGTGAAGCCGGGACTGCCGGTCGTGAG. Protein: CASSEAGTAGRE. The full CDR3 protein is CASSEAGTAGREQFF.

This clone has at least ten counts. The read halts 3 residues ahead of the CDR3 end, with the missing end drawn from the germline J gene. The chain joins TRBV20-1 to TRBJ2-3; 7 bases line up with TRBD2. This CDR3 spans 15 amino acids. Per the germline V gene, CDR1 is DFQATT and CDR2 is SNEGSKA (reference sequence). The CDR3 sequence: CSTIFRAGRTDTQYF. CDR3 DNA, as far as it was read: TGCAGCACTATTTTCCGAGCGGGAAGGACAGATACG.

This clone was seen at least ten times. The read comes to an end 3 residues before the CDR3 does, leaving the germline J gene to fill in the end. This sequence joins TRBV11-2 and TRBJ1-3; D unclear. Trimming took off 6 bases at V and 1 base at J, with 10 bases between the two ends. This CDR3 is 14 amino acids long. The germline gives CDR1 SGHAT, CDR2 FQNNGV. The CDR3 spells CASSSVWSGNTIYF. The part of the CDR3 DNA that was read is TGTGCCAGCAGTTCAGTTTGGTCTGGAAACACC. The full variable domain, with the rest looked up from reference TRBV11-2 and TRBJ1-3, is EAGVAQSPRYKIIEKRQSVAFWCNPISGHATLYWYQQILGQGPKLLIQFQNNGVVDDSQLPKDRFSAERLKGVDSTLKIQPAKLEDSAVYLCASSSVWSGNTIYFGEGSWLTVV.

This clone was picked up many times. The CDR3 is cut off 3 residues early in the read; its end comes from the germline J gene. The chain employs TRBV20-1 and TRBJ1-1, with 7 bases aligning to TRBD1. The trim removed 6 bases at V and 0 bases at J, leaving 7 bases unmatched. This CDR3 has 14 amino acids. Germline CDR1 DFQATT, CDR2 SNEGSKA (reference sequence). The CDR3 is CSATGVGMNTEAFF. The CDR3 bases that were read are TGCAGTGCCACAGGGGTTGGGATGAACACTGAA.

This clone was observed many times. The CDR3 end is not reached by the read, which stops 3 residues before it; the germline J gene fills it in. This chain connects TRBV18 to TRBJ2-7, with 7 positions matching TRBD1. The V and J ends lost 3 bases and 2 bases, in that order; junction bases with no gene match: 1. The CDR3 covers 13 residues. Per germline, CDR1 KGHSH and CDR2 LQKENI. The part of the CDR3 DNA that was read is TGTGCCAGCTCACCGGGACAGACCTACGAG. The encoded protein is CASSPGQTYE. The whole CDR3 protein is CASSPGQTYEQYF.

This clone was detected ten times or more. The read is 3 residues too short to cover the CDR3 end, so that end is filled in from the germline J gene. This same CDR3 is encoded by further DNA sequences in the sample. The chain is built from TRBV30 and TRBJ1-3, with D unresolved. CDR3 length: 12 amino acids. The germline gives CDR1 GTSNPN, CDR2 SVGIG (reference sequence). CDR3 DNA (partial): TGTGCCTGGAGTGTATCGGTCCTCCCC. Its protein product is CAWSVSVLP. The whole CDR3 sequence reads CAWSVSVLPIYF.

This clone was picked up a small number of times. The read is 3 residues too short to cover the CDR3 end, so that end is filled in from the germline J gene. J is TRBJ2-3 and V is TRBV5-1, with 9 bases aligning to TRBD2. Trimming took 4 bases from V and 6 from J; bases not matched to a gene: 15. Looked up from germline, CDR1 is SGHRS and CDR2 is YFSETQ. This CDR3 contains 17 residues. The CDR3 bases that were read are TGCGCCAGCAGCCGTGGCGGGGGGGCACCCACATTGGATACG. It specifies CASSRGGGAPTLDT. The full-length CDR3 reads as CASSRGGGAPTLDTQYF.

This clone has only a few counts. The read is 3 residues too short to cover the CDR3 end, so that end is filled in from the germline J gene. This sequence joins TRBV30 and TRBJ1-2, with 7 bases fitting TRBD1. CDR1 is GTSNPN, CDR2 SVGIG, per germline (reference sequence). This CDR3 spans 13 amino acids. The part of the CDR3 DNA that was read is TGTGCCTGGAGTGTACAGGGGACCAATGAC. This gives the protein CAWSVQGTND. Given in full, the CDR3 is CAWSVQGTNDYTF.

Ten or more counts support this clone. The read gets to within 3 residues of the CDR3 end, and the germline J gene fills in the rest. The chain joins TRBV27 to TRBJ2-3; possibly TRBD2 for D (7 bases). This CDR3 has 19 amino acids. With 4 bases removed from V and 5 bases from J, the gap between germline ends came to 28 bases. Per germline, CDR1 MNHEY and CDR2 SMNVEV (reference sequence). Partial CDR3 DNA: TGTGCCAGCAGTTCCCCTCTTTTACAAGGGGGGGCCCTCGGAGATACG. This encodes CASSSPLLQGGALGDT. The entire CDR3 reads CASSSPLLQGGALGDTQYF.

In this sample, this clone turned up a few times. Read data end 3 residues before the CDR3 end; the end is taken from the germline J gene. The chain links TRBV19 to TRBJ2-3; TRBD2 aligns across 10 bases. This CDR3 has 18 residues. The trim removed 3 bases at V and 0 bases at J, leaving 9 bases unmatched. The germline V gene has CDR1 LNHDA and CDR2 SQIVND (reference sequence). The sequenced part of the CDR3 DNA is TGTGCCAGTAGTATTGGGGTAGCGGGGGGCCGGAGCACAGATACG. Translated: CASSIGVAGGRSTDT. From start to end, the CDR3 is CASSIGVAGGRSTDTQYF.

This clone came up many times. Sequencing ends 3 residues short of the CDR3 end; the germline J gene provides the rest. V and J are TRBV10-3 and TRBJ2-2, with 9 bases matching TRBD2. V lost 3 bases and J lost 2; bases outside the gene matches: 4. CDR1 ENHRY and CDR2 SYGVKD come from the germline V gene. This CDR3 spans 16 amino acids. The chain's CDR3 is CAISDLAGINTGELFF. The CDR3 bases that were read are TGTGCCATCAGTGACCTAGCGGGGATTAACACCGGGGAG.

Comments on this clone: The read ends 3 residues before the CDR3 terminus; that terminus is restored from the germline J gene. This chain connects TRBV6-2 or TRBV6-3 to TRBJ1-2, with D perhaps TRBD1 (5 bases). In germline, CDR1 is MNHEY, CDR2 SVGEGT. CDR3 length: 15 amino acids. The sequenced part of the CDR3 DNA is TGTGCCAGCAGTTACGGCGGGGGGGGAGCAGATACC. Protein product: CASSYGGGGADT. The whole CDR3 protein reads CASSYGGGGADTYTF.

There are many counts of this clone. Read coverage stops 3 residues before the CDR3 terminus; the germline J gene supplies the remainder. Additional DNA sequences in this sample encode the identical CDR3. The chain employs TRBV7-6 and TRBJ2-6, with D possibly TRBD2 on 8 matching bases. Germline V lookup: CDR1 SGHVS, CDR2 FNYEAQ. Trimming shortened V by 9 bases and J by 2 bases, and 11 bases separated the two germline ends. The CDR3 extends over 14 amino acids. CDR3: CASSGTAGANVLTF. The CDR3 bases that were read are TGTGCCAGTAGCGGGACAGCTGGGGCCAACGTC.

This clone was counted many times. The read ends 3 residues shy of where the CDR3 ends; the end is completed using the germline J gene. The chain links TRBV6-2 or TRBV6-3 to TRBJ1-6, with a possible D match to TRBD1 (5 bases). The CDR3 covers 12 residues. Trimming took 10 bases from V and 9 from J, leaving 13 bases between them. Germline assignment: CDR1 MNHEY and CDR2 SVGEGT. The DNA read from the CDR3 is TGTGCCACCCAGGGTTCCGGTTCACCC. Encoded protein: CATQGSGSP. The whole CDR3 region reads CATQGSGSPLHF.

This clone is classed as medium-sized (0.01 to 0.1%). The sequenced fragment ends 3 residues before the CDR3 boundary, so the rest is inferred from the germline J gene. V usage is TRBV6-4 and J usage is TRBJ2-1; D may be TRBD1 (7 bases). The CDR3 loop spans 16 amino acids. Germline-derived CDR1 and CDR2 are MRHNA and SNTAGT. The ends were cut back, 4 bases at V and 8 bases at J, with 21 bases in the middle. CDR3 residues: CASSVGGDSLSHEQFF. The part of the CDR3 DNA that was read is TGTGCCAGCAGTGTCGGAGGGGACAGCCTAAGCCATGAG.